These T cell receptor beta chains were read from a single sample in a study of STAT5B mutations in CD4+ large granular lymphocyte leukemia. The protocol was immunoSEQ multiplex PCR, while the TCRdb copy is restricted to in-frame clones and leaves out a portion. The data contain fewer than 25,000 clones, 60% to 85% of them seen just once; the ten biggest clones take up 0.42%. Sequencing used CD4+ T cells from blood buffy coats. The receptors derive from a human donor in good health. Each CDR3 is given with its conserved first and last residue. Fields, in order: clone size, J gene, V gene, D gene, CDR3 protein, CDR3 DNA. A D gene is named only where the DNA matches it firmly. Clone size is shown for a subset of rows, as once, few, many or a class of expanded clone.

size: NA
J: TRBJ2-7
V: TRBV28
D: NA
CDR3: CASSYHSRGYEQYF
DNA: TGTGCCAGCAGTTATCACTCTCGAGGCTACGAGCAGTACTTC

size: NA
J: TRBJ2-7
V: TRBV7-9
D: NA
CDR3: CASSLRHGEEQYF
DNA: TGTGCCAGCAGCTTACGTCATGGGGAGGAGCAGTACTTC

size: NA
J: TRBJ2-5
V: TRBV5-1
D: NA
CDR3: CASSPDTQETQYF
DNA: TGCGCCAGCAGCCCTGACACCCAAGAGACCCAGTACTTC

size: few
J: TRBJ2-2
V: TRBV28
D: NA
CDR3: CASSTDLGAFTGELFF
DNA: TGTGCCAGCAGCACGGACCTGGGGGCGTTTACCGGGGAGCTGTTTTTT

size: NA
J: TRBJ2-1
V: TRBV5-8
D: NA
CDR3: CASSFVHPIVF
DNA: TGTGCCAGCAGCTTTGTTCATCCCATCGTCTTC

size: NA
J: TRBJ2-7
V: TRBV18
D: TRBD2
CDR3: CASSPGLAGVEQYF
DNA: TGTGCCAGCTCACCGGGACTAGCGGGCGTCGAGCAGTACTTC

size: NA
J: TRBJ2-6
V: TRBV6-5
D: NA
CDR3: CASSYDLSGANVLTF
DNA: TGTGCCAGCAGTTACGACCTCTCTGGGGCCAACGTCCTGACTTTC

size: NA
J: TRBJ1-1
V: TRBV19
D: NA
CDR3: CASSIIREATEAFF
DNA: TGTGCCAGTAGTATAATCAGAGAGGCCACTGAAGCTTTCTTT

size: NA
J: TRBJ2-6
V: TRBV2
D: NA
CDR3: CAITHGDRSGANVLTF
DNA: TGTGCCATCACCCACGGAGACCGGTCTGGGGCCAACGTCCTGACTTTC

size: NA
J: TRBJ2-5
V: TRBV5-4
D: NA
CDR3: CASSFYGGHGAETQYF
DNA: TGTGCCAGCAGCTTCTATGGGGGCCACGGAGCTGAGACCCAGTACTTC

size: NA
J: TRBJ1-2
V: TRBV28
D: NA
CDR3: CASTTDAPNYGYTF
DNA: TGTGCCAGCACCACTGATGCCCCTAACTATGGCTACACCTTC

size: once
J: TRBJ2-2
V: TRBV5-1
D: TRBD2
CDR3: CASSPTASGKNTGELFF
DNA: TGCGCCAGCAGCCCGACCGCTAGCGGGAAAAACACCGGGGAGCTGTTTTTT

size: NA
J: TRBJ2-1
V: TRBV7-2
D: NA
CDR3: CASSFAGIRDIEQFF
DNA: TGTGCCAGCAGCTTCGCCGGAATCAGGGATATTGAGCAGTTCTTC

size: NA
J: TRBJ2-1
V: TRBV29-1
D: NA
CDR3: CSVVVGLYNEQFF
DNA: TGCAGCGTTGTTGTAGGTCTCTACAATGAGCAGTTCTTC

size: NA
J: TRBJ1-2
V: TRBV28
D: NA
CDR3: CASSLSVGSTYGYTF
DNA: TGTGCCAGCAGTTTAAGTGTCGGATCCACCTATGGCTACACCTTC

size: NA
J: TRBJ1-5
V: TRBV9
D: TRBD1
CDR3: CASSNRRTGAPQHF
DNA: TGTGCCAGCAGCAACCGACGGACAGGGGCGCCCCAGCATTTT

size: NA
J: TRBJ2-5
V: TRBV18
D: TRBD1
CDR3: CASSHRDRGSQETQYF
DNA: TGTGCCAGCTCACACCGGGACAGGGGGTCCCAAGAGACCCAGTACTTC

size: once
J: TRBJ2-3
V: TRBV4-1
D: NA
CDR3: CASSQASTDTQYF
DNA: TGCGCCAGCAGCCAAGCCAGCACAGATACGCAGTATTTT

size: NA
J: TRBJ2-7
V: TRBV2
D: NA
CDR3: CASSASGREQYF
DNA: TGTGCCAGCAGTGCTTCCGGACGCGAGCAGTACTTC

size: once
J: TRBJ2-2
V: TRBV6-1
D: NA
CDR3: CASSEGQGPLGELFF
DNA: TGTGCCAGCAGTGAAGGGCAGGGGCCTTTGGGGGAGCTGTTTTTT

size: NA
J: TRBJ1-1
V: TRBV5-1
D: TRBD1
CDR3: CASSLQGGELAEAFF
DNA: TGCGCCAGCAGCTTACAGGGGGGTGAACTCGCTGAAGCTTTCTTT

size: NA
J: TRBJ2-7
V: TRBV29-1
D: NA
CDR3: CSARFRGSYEQYF
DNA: TGCAGCGCCCGCTTCCGGGGCTCCTACGAGCAGTACTTC

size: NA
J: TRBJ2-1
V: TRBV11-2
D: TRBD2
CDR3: CASSSLAGAGNEQFF
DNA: TGTGCCAGCAGCTCCTTAGCGGGAGCCGGTAATGAGCAGTTCTTC

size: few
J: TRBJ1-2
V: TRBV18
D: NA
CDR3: CASSPKNSYGYTF
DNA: TGTGCCAGCTCACCAAAGAACTCCTATGGCTACACCTTC

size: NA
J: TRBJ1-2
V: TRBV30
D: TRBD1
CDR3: CAWSHRGGYGYTF
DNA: TGTGCCTGGAGTCACAGGGGCGGCTATGGCTACACCTTC

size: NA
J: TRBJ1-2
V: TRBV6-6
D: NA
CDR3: CASSFPVGARGYGYTF
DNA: TGTGCCAGCAGTTTCCCAGTCGGGGCGAGGGGCTATGGCTACACCTTC

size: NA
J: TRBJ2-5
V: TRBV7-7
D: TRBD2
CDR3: CASSPGLVYPQYF
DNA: TGTGCTAGCAGCCCGGGACTAGTGTACCCCCAGTACTTC

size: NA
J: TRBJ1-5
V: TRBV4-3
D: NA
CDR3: CASSQDGNQPQHF
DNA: TGCGCCAGCAGCCAAGATGGTAATCAGCCCCAGCATTTT

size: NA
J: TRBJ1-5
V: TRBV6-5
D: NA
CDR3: CASRVRQGLPQHF
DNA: TGTGCCAGCAGAGTTCGGCAGGGCCTCCCCCAGCATTTT

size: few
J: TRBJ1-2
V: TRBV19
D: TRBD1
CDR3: CASGRTGATYGYTF
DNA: TGTGCCAGTGGAAGGACAGGGGCCACCTATGGCTACACCTTC

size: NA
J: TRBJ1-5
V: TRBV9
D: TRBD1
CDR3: CASSSGQGNQPQHF
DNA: TGTGCCAGCAGCTCGGGACAGGGAAATCAGCCCCAGCATTTT

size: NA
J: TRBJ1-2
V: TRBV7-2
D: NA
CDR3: CASSSSRQGGGYTF
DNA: TGTGCCAGCAGCTCCAGTCGTCAGGGCGGTGGCTACACCTTC

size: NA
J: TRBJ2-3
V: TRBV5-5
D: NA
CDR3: CASSFSTDTQYF
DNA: TGTGCCAGCAGCTTCAGCACAGATACGCAGTATTTT

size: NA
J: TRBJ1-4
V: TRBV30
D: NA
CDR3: CAWSPRNEKLFF
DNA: TGTGCCTGGAGCCCGAGGAATGAAAAACTGTTTTTT

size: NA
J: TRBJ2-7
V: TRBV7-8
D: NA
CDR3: CASSLGLSYEQYF
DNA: TGTGCCAGCAGCTTAGGGCTTTCCTACGAGCAGTACTTC

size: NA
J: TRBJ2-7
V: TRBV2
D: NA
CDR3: CASRGAADRYEQYF
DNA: TGTGCCAGCAGGGGGGCGGCAGACCGCTACGAGCAGTACTTC

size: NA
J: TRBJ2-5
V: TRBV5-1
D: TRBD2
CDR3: CASSPQPSSAGVETQYF
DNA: TGCGCCAGCAGCCCGCAACCCTCTTCCGCGGGGGTGGAGACCCAGTACTTC

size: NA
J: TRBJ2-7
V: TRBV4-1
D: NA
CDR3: CASSQVMSVDEQYF
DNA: TGCGCCAGCAGCCAAGTTATGAGCGTCGACGAGCAGTACTTC

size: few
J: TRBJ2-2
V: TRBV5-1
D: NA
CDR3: CASRRDRANTGELFF
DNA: TGCGCCAGCAGGAGGGACCGTGCGAACACCGGGGAGCTGTTTTTT

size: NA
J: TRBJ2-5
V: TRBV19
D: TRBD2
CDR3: CASSIRTSGGPRAETQYF
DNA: TGTGCCAGTAGTATAAGAACTAGCGGGGGGCCAAGGGCAGAGACCCAGTACTTC

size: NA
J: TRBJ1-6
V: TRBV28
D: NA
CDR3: CASSFLAGESPLHF
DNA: TGTGCCAGCAGTTTTCTGGCAGGGGAATCACCCCTCCACTTT

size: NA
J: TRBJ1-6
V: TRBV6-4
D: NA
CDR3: CASSDVEGSPLHF
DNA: TGTGCCAGCAGTGACGTAGAGGGTTCACCCCTCCACTTT

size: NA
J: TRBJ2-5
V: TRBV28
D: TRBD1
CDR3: CASSSRTGETQYF
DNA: TGTGCCAGCAGTTCCCGGACAGGGGAGACCCAGTACTTC

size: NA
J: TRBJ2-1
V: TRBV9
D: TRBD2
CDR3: CASSVGSGGARYNEQFF
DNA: TGTGCCAGCAGCGTAGGCAGCGGGGGGGCCAGGTACAATGAGCAGTTCTTC

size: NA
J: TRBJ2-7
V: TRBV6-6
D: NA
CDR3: CASSYEAGGTYEQYF
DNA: TGTGCCAGCAGTTACGAAGCGGGCGGTACCTACGAGCAGTACTTC

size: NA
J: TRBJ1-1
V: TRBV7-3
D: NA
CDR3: CASSSDVNTEAFF
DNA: TGTGCCAGCAGCTCGGACGTGAACACTGAAGCTTTCTTT

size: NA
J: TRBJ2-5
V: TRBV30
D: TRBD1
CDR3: CAWRTGTGFEETQYF
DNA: TGTGCCTGGAGAACCGGGACAGGGTTTGAGGAGACCCAGTACTTC

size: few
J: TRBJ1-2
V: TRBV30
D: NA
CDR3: CAWSVSLGQAYGYTF
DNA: TGTGCCTGGAGTGTATCCCTAGGGCAGGCGTATGGCTACACCTTC

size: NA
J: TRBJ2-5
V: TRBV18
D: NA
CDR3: CASSPGGLRETQYF
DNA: TGTGCCAGCTCACCGGGGGGATTGAGAGAGACCCAGTACTTC

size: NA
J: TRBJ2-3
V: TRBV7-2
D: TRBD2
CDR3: CASSLIGGAGRTDTQYF
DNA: TGTGCCAGCAGCTTAATCGGGGGGGCCGGGCGGACAGATACGCAGTATTTT

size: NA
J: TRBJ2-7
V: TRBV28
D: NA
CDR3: CASSLTATGTYEQYF
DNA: TGTGCCAGCAGCCTCACGGCGACGGGGACCTACGAGCAGTACTTC

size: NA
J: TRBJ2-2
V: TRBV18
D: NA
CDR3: CASSRDNGELFF
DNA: TGTGCCAGCTCACGCGATAACGGGGAGCTGTTTTTT

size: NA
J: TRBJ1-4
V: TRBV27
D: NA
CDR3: CASKGAATNEKLFF
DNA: TGTGCCAGCAAAGGGGCTGCAACTAATGAAAAACTGTTTTTT

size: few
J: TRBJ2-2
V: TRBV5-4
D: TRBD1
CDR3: CASSFQLQDRASTGELFF
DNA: TGTGCCAGCAGCTTCCAACTCCAGGACAGGGCGAGCACCGGGGAGCTGTTTTTT

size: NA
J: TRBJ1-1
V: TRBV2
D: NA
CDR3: CASRGPPSEAFF
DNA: TGTGCCAGCAGAGGACCGCCGTCTGAAGCTTTCTTT